This TCR beta chain came from a study of blood T cells in healthy people across ages. A J-beta primer mix and a sample-barcoded 5' primer were used in a second PCR of about 7 to 12 cycles. The template-switch adaptor was a 5' adaptor with 12 random nucleotides. It tagged each cDNA molecule. TCRdb itself ran the 5' RACE reads through MiXCR, one entry per CDR3 protein. The sample shows under 800,000 distinct CDR3 sequences, about 21% of them seen only once. The CDR3 has 15 amino acids. Germline loops: CDR1 MNHEY, CDR2 SVGAGI. Between the trimmed V and J ends, which lost 2 bases and 4 bases, there was a span of 11 bases. Ranging in age from roughly 6 to 100, the donors were healthy Caucasian individuals from Russia. Total RNA extracted from each sample amounted to at least 6 micrograms.

This chain links TRBV6-5 with TRBJ2-2; D is uncertain. This clonotype was sampled from a man between 65 and 79 years old in good health. Sequenced: blood. As DNA, the CDR3 is TGTGCCAGCAGTTACACAAGACAAGTCACCGGGGAGCTGTTTTTT. Residues: CASSYTRQVTGELFF.